Below are 30 T cell receptor beta chains sequenced from a single sample in a study of OX40 agonist ivuxolimab in advanced cancers. Libraries were built with the immunoSEQ multiplex PCR assay. What TCRdb holds here is the immuneACCESS table cut down to in-frame rearrangements. Part of the clones is not present; checked against another copy, under half of the missing clones reflect an unresolved V gene, and the others are unexplained. A total of 60,000 to 70,000 clones appear in this sample, roughly 80% of them only once. The ten top clones hold 5.5% of the sample. Sequenced here: CD4+ or CD8+ T cells sorted from blood, sampled in a trial of the OX40 agonist ivuxolimab. The receptors shown here come from an adult with an advanced solid tumor such as melanoma, head and neck, liver or kidney cancer.

This clone was picked up one time. The chain employs TRBV6-6 and TRBJ2-6, with D tentatively TRBD2 (5 bases). V was pared by 7 bases and J by 0 bases, with 10 bases between. CDR1 and CDR2 (germline): MNHNY, SVGAGI (reference sequence). The CDR3 has 15 amino acids. CDR3 DNA sequence: TGTGCCAGCACCCGACGGGGCTCTGGGGCCAACGTCCTGACTTTC. Translated: CASTRRGSGANVLTF.

This rearrangement joins TRBV7-9 to TRBJ2-7, with TRBD1 matching over 7 bases. This CDR3 spans 13 amino acids. CDR1 and CDR2 from the germline V gene are SEHNR and FQNEAQ (reference sequence). V was pared by 2 bases and J by 6 bases, with 4 bases of the junction left unmatched. CDR3 in DNA: TGTGCCAGCAGCTTACGACAGGGACGCGAGCAGTACTTC. Its translation: CASSLRQGREQYF.

This clone has just a few counts. This chain uses TRBV30 with TRBJ2-1, with 10 positions matching TRBD2. Germline V lookup: CDR1 GTSNPN, CDR2 SVGIG (reference sequence). Unmatched junction bases numbered 22, after V lost 4 bases and J lost 4 bases. This CDR3 spans 20 amino acids. In DNA form, the CDR3 reads TGTGCCTGGAATCTTGTCCGAATATACACTAGCGGGGTTGGGTACAATGAGCAGTTCTTC. Amino acids: CAWNLVRIYTSGVGYNEQFF. Full variable domain (rest looked up from reference TRBV30 and TRBJ2-1): SQTIHQWPATLVQPVGSPLSLECTVEGTSNPNLYWYRQAAGRGLQLLFYSVGIGQISSEVPQNLSASRPQDRQFILSSKKLLLSDSGFYLCAWNLVRIYTSGVGYNEQFFGPGTRLTVL.

The table lists this clone with a few counts. The chain carries TRBV18 and TRBJ2-1; D ambiguous. CDR1 is KGHSH and CDR2 is LQKENI in the germline V gene. The CDR3 extends over 13 amino acids. Deletions cut 6 bases from V and 9 bases from J, with 15 bases between. The CDR3 region is CASSLPGPVEQFF. The CDR3 region has the DNA TGTGCCAGCTCTCTCCCAGGCCCGGTTGAGCAGTTCTTC.

This clone appeared a few times. The rearrangement joins TRBV19 to TRBJ2-7, with 8 bases identical to TRBD2. Germline-derived CDR1 and CDR2 are LNHDA and SQIVND (reference sequence). The CDR3 covers 15 residues. The V segment lost 5 bases and the J segment 2 bases; nucleotides outside the gene matches: 8. In DNA, the CDR3 is TGTGCCAGTAGTCTTCGACAAGCGGGGGCCTACGAGCAGTACTTC. It yields the protein CASSLRQAGAYEQYF.

This clone occurred a few times. The rearrangement uses TRBV7-3 and TRBJ2-3; a possible D gene is TRBD2 (5 bases). V gave up 5 bases and J gave up 2 bases, with 11 bases separating them. The CDR3 is made up of 14 amino acids. Per the germline V gene, CDR1 is SGHTA and CDR2 is FQGTGA. Here the CDR3 DNA reads TGTGCCAGCAGCCTAGCCGGAGACACAGATACGCAGTATTTT. Translation: CASSLAGDTDTQYF. Combining the CDR3 with reference TRBV7-3 and TRBJ2-3 gives the whole variable domain GAGVSQTPSNKVTEKGKYVELRCDPISGHTALYWYRQSLGQGPEFLIYFQGTGAADDSGLPNDRFFAVRPEGSVSTLKIQRTERGDSAVYLCASSLAGDTDTQYFGPGTRLTVL.

This chain connects TRBV28 to TRBJ2-7; D gene ambiguous. CDR3 length equals 14 residues. V lost 6 bases to trimming and J lost 3 bases, with 15 bases between them. Germline assignment: CDR1 MDHEN and CDR2 SYDVKM. The CDR3, as DNA: TGTGCCAGCAGCCCTCTCGGCGGAATCTACGAGCAGTACGTC. Amino acid sequence: CASSPLGGIYEQYV.

This clone was observed once. The gene calls are TRBV27 and TRBJ1-6; D unresolved. Germline V gene lookup returns CDR1 MNHEY and CDR2 SMNVEV (reference sequence). V gave up 8 bases and J gave up 8 bases, with 10 bases separating them. The CDR3 has 12 residues. CDR3 loop: CASGARYSPLHF. The DNA of the CDR3 is TGTGCCAGCGGAGCCAGATATTCACCCCTCCACTTT.

This clone was detected a few times. The V and J genes are TRBV9 and TRBJ2-1; 7 bases are shared with TRBD2. Germline assignment: CDR1 SGDLS and CDR2 YYNGEE. After removal of 0 bases from V and 2 bases from J, the junction contained 2 bases not matched to a gene. The CDR3 consists of 15 residues. The CDR3 is CASSVDGRTYNEQFF. CDR3 DNA: TGTGCCAGCAGCGTAGACGGGAGGACCTACAATGAGCAGTTCTTC.

V is TRBV5-6 and J is TRBJ2-3; D gene uncertain. Germline V gene lookup returns CDR1 SGHDT and CDR2 YYEEEE. The CDR3 is 14 amino acids. Trimming removed 0 bases at V and 3 bases at J, with 8 bases between. CDR3 residues: CASSLGLVTDTQYF. CDR3 in DNA: TGTGCCAGCAGCTTGGGACTGGTTACAGATACGCAGTATTTT.

The chain joins TRBV4-2 to TRBJ2-7; D may match TRBD1 or TRBD2 (5 bases each). The CDR3 is 15 residues long. Trimming left V 5 bases short and J 1 base short, with 15 bases between. The germline V gene encodes CDR1 LGHNA and CDR2 YNFKEQ. Here the CDR3 reads CASSAPGTPSYEQYF. The CDR3, as DNA: TGTGCCAGCAGCGCACCCGGGACGCCTTCCTACGAGCAGTACTTC.

The rearrangement uses TRBV5-6 and TRBJ2-7; D uncertain. Germline values: CDR1 SGHDT, CDR2 YYEEEE. The CDR3 is 11 amino acids. V dropped 4 bases and J dropped 2 bases, with 4 bases sitting between them. The CDR3 bases are TGTGCCAGCAGCGGCGCCTACGAGCAGTACTTC. Translation: CASSGAYEQYF.

The chain links TRBV10-3 to TRBJ1-1; TRBD1 agrees at 7 bases. CDR1 is ENHRY and CDR2 is SYGVKD in the germline V gene. CDR3 size: 12 residues. Unmatched junction bases numbered 5, after V lost 8 bases and J lost 5 bases. The CDR3 bases are TGTGCCATCGCCCAGGGGGGGACTGAAGCTTTCTTT. Protein sequence: CAIAQGGTEAFF.

The V gene is TRBV5-1, the J gene TRBJ2-2, with D perhaps matching TRBD1 (7 bases). CDR3 size: 18 residues. Trimming left V 0 bases short and J 7 bases short, with 22 bases between. Germline V gives CDR1 SGHRS, CDR2 YFSETQ. The CDR3 DNA sequence: TGCGCCAGCAGCTTGGCCTTTGACAGGGTCGGGCGGGACGGGGAGCTGTTTTTT. This translates into CASSLAFDRVGRDGELFF.

This chain connects TRBV7-8 to TRBJ2-1; 9 positions match TRBD2. CDR1 SGHVS and CDR2 FQNEAQ come from the germline V gene. The length of the CDR3 is 14 residues. The junction had 14 bases not matched to a gene; V was cut back by 10 bases and J by 10 bases. The CDR3 DNA is TGTGCCACCGGGAGGGCGGGAGGGCCTGAGGAGCAGTTCTTC. This translates into CATGRAGGPEEQFF.

This chain connects TRBV13 to TRBJ2-7; D is unclear. Trimming took off 5 bases at V and 0 bases at J, with 2 bases between the two ends. The CDR3 consists of 11 residues. The V gene's germline CDR1 is PRHDT and CDR2 FYEKMQ (reference sequence). CDR3 nucleotides: TGTGCCAGCAGCAACTCCTACGAGCAGTACGTC. This gives the protein CASSNSYEQYV.

The V call is TRBV10-1, the J call TRBJ1-2; D is possibly TRBD1 (6 bases). CDR3 length equals 12 residues. CDR1 WNHNN and CDR2 SYGVQD come from the germline V gene (reference sequence). The V and J ends lost 5 bases and 7 bases respectively, with 11 bases between them. The CDR3 sequence is CASSYRVPGYTF. CDR3 nucleotide sequence: TGCGCCAGCAGTTACAGGGTTCCTGGCTACACCTTC.

J is TRBJ1-6 and V is TRBV4-2; D gene uncertain. The CDR3 covers 16 residues. Per germline, CDR1 LGHNA and CDR2 YNFKEQ. V was trimmed by 3 bases and J by 7 bases, leaving 16 bases between them. In DNA form, the CDR3 reads TGTGCCAGCAGCCAGGGCGCTATGCGAGGGAATTCACCCCTCCACTTT. It is translated as CASSQGAMRGNSPLHF.

This chain links TRBV16 with TRBJ1-2; D remains ambiguous. The CDR3 totals 14 residues. Trimming stripped 0 bases from V and 7 bases from J, with 12 bases between. Germline assignment: CDR1 KGHSY and CDR2 FQNENV. CDR3 residues: CASSQSILGSGYTF. The CDR3 coding sequence is TGTGCCAGCAGCCAATCGATCCTGGGTAGTGGCTACACCTTC.

V and J are TRBV7-2 and TRBJ1-1, with 8 bases identical to TRBD1. Trimming cost V 3 bases and J 8 bases; bases outside gene matches: 5. The CDR3 consists of 13 residues. Germline-derived CDR1 and CDR2 are SGHTA and FQGNSA. CDR3 region: CASSFATGGEAFF. As DNA, the CDR3 is TGTGCCAGCAGCTTTGCTACAGGGGGAGAAGCTTTCTTT.

The chain is built from TRBV28 and TRBJ1-2; D gene ambiguous. From germline, CDR1 is MDHEN and CDR2 SYDVKM. This CDR3 is built from 13 residues. V shed 2 bases and J shed 3 bases, with 7 bases lying between them. The CDR3 protein is CASSLLTDYGYTF. The CDR3, as DNA: TGTGCCAGCAGTTTACTAACAGACTATGGCTACACCTTC.

Only a few counts were recorded for this clone. The rearrangement links TRBV15 to TRBJ1-5; a possible D gene is TRBD1 (6 bases). Per germline, CDR1 LNHNV and CDR2 YYDKDF (reference sequence). Trimming removed 4 bases from V and 10 bases from J, with 17 bases in between. The length of the CDR3 is 14 residues. CDR3 loop: CATSKTGSVLPQHF. DNA of the CDR3: TGTGCCACCAGCAAAACAGGGTCGGTTTTACCCCAGCATTTT. The complete variable domain, with remaining parts taken from reference TRBV15 and TRBJ1-5, reads DAMVIQNPRYQVTQFGKPVTLSCSQTLNHNVMYWYQQKSSQAPKLLFHYYDKDFNNEADTPDNFQSRRPNTSFCFLDIRSPGLGDTAMYLCATSKTGSVLPQHFGDGTRLSIL.

J is TRBJ2-7 and V is TRBV23-1, with a weak D call TRBD1 (6 bases). TRBV23-1 is an ORF; its function is uncertain. The CDR3 runs to 14 residues. Deletions cut 8 bases from V and 9 bases from J, with 23 bases between. The CDR3 loop reads CASPTITQGLGQYV. In nucleotides, the CDR3 is TGCGCCAGCCCGACGATAACACAGGGCTTGGGGCAGTACGTC.

Concerning this clone itself: The conserved final phenylalanine or tryptophan is absent from the CDR3, which likely points to a read error. Because the CDR3's place on the DNA is in doubt, the DNA is left out and the CDR3 is given as listed by TCRdb. The rearrangement links TRBV5-1 to TRBJ2-7; the table names TRBD1, a call not compared with the DNA. The CDR3 contains 14 residues when both ends are counted. CDR1 and CDR2 (germline): SGHRS, YFSETQ. CDR3 region: CASSLIQGFLPRQI.

CDR3 in DNA: TGTGCCAGCAGCTTGGCCGGGATAGCGGGGGTCCTTTCTGGGGCCAACGTCCTGACTTTC. This codes for CASSLAGIAGVLSGANVLTF. This chain connects TRBV5-5 to TRBJ2-6; 9 positions agree with TRBD2. This CDR3 comprises 20 residues. Germline V gene sequence: CDR1 SGHKS, CDR2 YYEKEE (reference sequence). V gave up 0 bases and J gave up 1 base; unmatched junction bases: 11.

The rearrangement links TRBV4-1 to TRBJ1-5; D ambiguous. Germline CDR1 MGHRA, CDR2 YSYEKL. The V and J ends lost 0 bases and 5 bases respectively, with 14 bases between them. The CDR3 contains 16 residues. CDR3 sequence reads: CASSQEFNPRDQPQHF. The CDR3 region has the DNA TGCGCCAGCAGCCAAGAATTCAACCCGAGGGATCAGCCCCAGCATTTT.

The chain links TRBV5-6 to TRBJ1-5; D ambiguous. Looked up from germline, CDR1 is SGHDT and CDR2 is YYEEEE. V was cut by 3 bases and J by 5 bases, with 9 bases left in between. CDR3 length: 13 amino acids. The CDR3 region is CASSSKPDQPQHF. As DNA, the CDR3 is TGTGCCAGCAGCTCAAAACCGGATCAGCCCCAGCATTTT.

This clone was counted between two and nine times. The chain has TRBV28 and TRBJ1-4; the match to TRBD1 covers 7 bases. V was pared by 3 bases and J by 7 bases, with 8 bases of the junction left unmatched. This CDR3 has 15 amino acids. CDR1 is MDHEN, CDR2 SYDVKM, per germline. The CDR3 region is CASSLLGGSGEKLFF. Here the CDR3 DNA reads TGTGCCAGCAGTTTGTTAGGGGGCTCGGGTGAAAAACTGTTTTTT.

The chain has TRBV4-3 and TRBJ2-1; the match to TRBD2 covers 11 bases. The CDR3 length is 17 residues. J lost 1 base, V lost 3 bases, and 5 bases had no gene match. Looked up from germline, CDR1 is LGHNA and CDR2 is YSLEER. The CDR3 DNA reads as TGCGCCAGCAGCCATCTCATAGCGGGAGGGTCCTACAATGAGCAGTTCTTC. Protein: CASSHLIAGGSYNEQFF.

This chain joins TRBV27 and TRBJ1-1; unclear D gene. V was trimmed by 2 bases and J by 4 bases, leaving 11 bases between them. Germline assignment: CDR1 MNHEY and CDR2 SMNVEV (reference sequence). CDR3 length equals 14 residues. The chain's CDR3 is CASSLAPLATEAFF. The CDR3 DNA reads as TGTGCCAGCAGTTTAGCCCCTCTGGCCACTGAAGCTTTCTTT.